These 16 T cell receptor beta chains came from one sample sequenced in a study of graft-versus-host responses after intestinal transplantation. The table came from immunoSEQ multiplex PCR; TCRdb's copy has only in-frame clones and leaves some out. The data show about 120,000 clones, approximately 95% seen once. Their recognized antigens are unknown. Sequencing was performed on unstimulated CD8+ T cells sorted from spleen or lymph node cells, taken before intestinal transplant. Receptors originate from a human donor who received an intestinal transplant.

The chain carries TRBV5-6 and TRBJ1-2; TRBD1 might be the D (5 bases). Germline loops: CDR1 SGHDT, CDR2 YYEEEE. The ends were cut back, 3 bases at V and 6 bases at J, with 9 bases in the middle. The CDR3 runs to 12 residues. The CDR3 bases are TGTGCCAGCAGCTCTTTGGGGGATGGCTACACCTTC. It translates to CASSSLGDGYTF.

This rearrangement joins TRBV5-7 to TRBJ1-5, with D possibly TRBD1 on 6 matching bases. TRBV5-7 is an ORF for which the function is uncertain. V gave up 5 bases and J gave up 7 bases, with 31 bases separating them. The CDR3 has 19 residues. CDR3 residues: CASSSSRRVGGAFPQPQHF. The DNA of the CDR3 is TGTGCCAGCAGTTCCTCTCGGCGCGTGGGGGGCGCTTTCCCCCAGCCCCAGCATTTT.

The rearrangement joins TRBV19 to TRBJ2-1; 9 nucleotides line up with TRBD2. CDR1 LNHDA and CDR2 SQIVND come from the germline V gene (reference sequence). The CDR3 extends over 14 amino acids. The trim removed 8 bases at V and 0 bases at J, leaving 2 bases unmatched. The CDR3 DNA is TGTGCCAGTCTTAGCGGGAGCTCCTACAATGAGCAGTTCTTC. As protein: CASLSGSSYNEQFF. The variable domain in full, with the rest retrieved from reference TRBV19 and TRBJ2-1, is DGGITQSPKYLFRKEGQNVTLSCEQNLNHDAMYWYRQDPGQGLRLIYYSQIVNDFQKGDIAEGYSVSREKKESFPLTVTSAQKNPTAFYLCASLSGSSYNEQFFGPGTRLTVL.

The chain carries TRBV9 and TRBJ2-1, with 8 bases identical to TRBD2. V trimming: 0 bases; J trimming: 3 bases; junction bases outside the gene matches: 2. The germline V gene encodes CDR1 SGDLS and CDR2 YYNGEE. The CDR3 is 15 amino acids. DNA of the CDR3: TGTGCCAGCAGCGTAGCCGCGGGAGGCTACAATGAGCAGTTCTTC. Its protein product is CASSVAAGGYNEQFF. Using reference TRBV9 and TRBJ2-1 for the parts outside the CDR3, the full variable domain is DSGVTQTPKHLITATGQRVTLRCSPRSGDLSVYWYQQSLDQGLQFLIQYYNGEERAKGNILERFSAQQFPDLHSELNLSSLELGDSALYFCASSVAAGGYNEQFFGPGTRLTVL.

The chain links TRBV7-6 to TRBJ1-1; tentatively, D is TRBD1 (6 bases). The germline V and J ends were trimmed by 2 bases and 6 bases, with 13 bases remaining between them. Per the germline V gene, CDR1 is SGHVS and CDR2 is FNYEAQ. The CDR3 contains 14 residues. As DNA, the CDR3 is TGTGCCAGCAGCTTAACTGTGGAGGGGGCTGAAGCTTTCTTT. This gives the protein CASSLTVEGAEAFF.

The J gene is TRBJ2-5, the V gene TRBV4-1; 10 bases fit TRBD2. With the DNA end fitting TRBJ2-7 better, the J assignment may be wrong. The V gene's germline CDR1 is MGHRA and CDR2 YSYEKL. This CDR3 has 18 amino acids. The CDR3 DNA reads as TGCGCCAGCAGCCAAGATAGTCTACTAGCGGGGTCCTCCTACGAGCAGTACTTC. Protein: CASSQDSLLAGSSYEQYF.

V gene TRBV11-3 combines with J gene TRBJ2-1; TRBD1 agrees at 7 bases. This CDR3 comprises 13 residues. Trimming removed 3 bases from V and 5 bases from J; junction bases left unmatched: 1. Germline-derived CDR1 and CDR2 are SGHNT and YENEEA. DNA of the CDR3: TGTGCCAGCAGCTTGACAGGGAACAATGAGCAGTTCTTC. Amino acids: CASSLTGNNEQFF.

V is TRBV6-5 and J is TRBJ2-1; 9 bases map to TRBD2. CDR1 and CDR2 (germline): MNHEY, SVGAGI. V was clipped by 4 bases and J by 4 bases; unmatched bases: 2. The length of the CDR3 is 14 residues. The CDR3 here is CASSLAGAYNEQFF. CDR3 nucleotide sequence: TGTGCCAGCAGTTTAGCGGGAGCTTACAATGAGCAGTTCTTC.

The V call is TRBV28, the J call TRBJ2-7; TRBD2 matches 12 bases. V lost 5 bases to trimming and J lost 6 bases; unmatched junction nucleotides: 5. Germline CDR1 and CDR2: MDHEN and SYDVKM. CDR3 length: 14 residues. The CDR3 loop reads CASSPRLAGVEQYF. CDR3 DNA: TGTGCCAGCAGTCCCCGACTAGCGGGAGTCGAGCAGTACTTC.

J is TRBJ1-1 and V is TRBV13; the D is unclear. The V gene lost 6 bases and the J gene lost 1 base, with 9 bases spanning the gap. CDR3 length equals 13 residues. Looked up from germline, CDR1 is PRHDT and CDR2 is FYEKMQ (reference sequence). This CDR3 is CASRFKGNTEAFF. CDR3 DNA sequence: TGTGCCAGCAGGTTCAAAGGGAACACTGAAGCTTTCTTT.

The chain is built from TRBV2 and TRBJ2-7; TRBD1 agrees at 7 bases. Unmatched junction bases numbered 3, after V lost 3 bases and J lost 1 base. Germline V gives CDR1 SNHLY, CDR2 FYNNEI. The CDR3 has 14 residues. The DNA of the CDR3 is TGTGCCAGCAGTGACCCGGGACAGTCCTACGAGCAGTACTTC. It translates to CASSDPGQSYEQYF.

The CDR3 reads CASFQGADRGLSVENYEQYF. The CDR3 coding sequence is TGTGCCAGCTTCCAGGGGGCGGACAGGGGGCTATCGGTCGAAAACTACGAGCAGTACTTC. The V call is TRBV18, the J call TRBJ2-7; 11 nucleotides match TRBD1. Germline V CDR1 and CDR2: KGHSH, LQKENI. The CDR3 is 20 amino acids. The trim removed 7 bases at V and 3 bases at J, leaving 23 bases unmatched.

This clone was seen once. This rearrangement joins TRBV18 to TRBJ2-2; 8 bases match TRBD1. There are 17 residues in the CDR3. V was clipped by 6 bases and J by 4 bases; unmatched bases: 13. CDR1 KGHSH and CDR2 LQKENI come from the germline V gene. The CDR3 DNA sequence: TGTGCCAGCTCTCTAAACTCCCTCAGGGGGCGCACCGGGGAGCTGTTTTTT. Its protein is CASSLNSLRGRTGELFF.

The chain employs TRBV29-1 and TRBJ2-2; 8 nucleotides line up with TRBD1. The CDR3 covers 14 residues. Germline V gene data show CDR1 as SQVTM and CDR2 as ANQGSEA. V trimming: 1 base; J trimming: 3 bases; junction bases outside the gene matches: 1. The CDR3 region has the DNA TGCAGCGTTGAAGGGACAGGGCACACCGGGGAGCTGTTTTTT. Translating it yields CSVEGTGHTGELFF.

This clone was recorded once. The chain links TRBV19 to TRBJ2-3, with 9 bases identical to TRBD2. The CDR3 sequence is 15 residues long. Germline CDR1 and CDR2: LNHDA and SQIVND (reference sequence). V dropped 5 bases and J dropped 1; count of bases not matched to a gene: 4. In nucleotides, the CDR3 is TGTGCCAGTAGTGACAGGACTAGCGGCACAGATACGCAGTATTTT. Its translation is CASSDRTSGTDTQYF.

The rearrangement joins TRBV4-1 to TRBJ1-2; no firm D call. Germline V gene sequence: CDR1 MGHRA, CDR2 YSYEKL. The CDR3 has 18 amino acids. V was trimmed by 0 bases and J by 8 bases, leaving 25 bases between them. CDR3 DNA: TGCGCCAGCAGCCAAGATCATGTAGGAGGACCGATATATGACGGCTACACCTTC. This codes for CASSQDHVGGPIYDGYTF.